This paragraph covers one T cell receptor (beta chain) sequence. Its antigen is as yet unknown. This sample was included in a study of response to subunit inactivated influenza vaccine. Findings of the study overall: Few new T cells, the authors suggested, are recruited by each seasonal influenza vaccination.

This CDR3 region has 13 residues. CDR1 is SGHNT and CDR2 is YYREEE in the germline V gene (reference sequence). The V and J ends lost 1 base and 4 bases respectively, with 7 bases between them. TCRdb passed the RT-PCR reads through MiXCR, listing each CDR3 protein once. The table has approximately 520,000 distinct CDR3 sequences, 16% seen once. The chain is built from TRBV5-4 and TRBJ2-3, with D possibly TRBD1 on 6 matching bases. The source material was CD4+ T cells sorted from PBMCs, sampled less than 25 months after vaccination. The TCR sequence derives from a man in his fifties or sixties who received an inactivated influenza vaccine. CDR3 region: CASSLTGSDTQYF. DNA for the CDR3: TGTGCCAGCAGCTTGACAGGGTCAGATACGCAGTATTTT.